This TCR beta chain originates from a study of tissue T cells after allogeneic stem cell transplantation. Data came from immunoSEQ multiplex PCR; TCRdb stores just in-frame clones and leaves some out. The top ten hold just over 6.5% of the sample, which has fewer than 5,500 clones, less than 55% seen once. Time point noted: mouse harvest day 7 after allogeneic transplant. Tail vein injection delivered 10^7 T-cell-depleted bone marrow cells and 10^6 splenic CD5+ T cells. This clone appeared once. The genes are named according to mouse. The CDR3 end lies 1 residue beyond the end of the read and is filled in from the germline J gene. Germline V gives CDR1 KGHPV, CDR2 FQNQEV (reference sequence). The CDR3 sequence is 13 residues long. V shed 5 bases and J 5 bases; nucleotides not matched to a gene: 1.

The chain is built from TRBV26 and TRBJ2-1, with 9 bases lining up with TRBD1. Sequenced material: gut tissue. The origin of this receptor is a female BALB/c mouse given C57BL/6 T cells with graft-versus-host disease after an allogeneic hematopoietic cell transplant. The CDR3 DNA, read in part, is TGTGCCAGCAGTGGGACAGGGAATGCTGAGCAGTTC. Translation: CASSGTGNAEQF. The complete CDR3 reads CASSGTGNAEQFF.